The 24 T cell receptor beta chains below all came from one sample that was sequenced in a study of blood T cells in healthy people across ages. Primed by a sample-barcoded 5' primer and a J-beta primer mix, a second PCR proceeded for 7 to 11 cycles. Via MiXCR, TCRdb re-called the 5' RACE reads, giving one row per CDR3 protein. The table has some 940,000 distinct CDR3 sequences, roughly 29% seen once. This sample was also put to use in a study of T cells of mothers and their children.

Sequenced material: blood. Receptors originate from a woman aged 40 to 55 in good health.

This clonotype was observed at least ten times. V usage is TRBV19 and J usage is TRBJ2-1; 8 bases line up with TRBD2. The V gene's germline CDR1 is LNHDA and CDR2 SQIVND (reference sequence). The CDR3 runs to 15 residues. With 9 bases clipped from V and 6 bases from J, the junction kept 13 bases outside the gene matches. The CDR3 sequence is CASTSASGGSNEQFF. Here the CDR3 DNA reads TGTGCCAGCACGTCTGCCAGCGGGGGTTCCAATGAGCAGTTCTTC.

This clonotype showed up many times. The CDR3 DNA reads as TGTGCCAGCAGCGCCGGGACTAGCGGGAGGAATGAGCAGTTCTTC. Its protein is CASSAGTSGRNEQFF. The chain uses TRBV9 and TRBJ2-1; 15 nucleotides agree with TRBD2. There are 15 residues in the CDR3. Trimming cost V 3 bases and J 7 bases; bases outside gene matches: 2. Germline CDR1 reads SGDLS; CDR2 reads YYNGEE.

This clonotype was counted ten times or more. The rearrangement uses TRBV5-1 and TRBJ1-2; tentatively, D is TRBD1 (5 bases). Germline V gene lookup returns CDR1 SGHRS and CDR2 YFSETQ. CDR3 length: 14 residues. Trimming removed 0 bases at V and 8 bases at J, with 14 bases between. CDR3 DNA: TGCGCCAGCAGCTTGGATTCCCGTTCAGGGGGCTACACCTTC. Encoded protein: CASSLDSRSGGYTF.

This clonotype was seen only a few times. V usage is TRBV12-3 or TRBV12-4 and J usage is TRBJ2-5; no reliable D call. The DNA end is more similar to TRBJ2-7, so the J call may be wrong. This CDR3 spans 13 amino acids. CDR3 protein: CASSASPVCEQYV. CDR3 in DNA: TGTGCCAGCAGTGCCTCACCGGTCTGCGAGCAGTACGTC.

Concerning this clonotype itself: One end of the junction fails to match germline, which may point to a read error. The chain has TRBV3-1 and TRBJ2-3, with a possible D match to TRBD2 (6 bases). There are 17 residues in the CDR3. Germline lookup yields CDR1 LGHDT and CDR2 YNNKEL (reference sequence). For the CDR3, the DNA is TGTGCCGGCAGCCGGGGACTCAACCCCTTACCCACAGATACGCAGTATTTT. Protein product: CAGSRGLNPLPTDTQYF.

This clonotype turned up a few times. V gene TRBV6-1 combines with J gene TRBJ2-1, with TRBD1 matching over 9 bases. Germline loops: CDR1 MNHNS, CDR2 SASEGT. V lost 3 bases and J lost 8; bases outside the gene matches: 14. The CDR3 totals 17 residues. CDR3 region: CASSDHPGTGYGHEQFF. The CDR3 nucleotides are TGTGCCAGCAGTGACCACCCCGGGACAGGGTATGGTCATGAGCAGTTCTTC.

Notes on this clonotype: This may arise from a read error, as a much more abundant clone is one base away. This chain uses TRBV4-1 with TRBJ1-2; D is ambiguous. The CDR3 has 16 amino acids. The V gene's germline CDR1 is MGHRA and CDR2 YSYEKL. The CDR3 reads CASSQDGPLDGYSYTF. Written as DNA, the CDR3 is TGCGCCAGCAGCCAAGATGGGCCTTTGGATGGCTATAGCTACACCTTC.

The chain carries TRBV20-1 and TRBJ2-1; a weak D match, TRBD2 (6 bases). The V gene lost 5 bases and the J gene lost 4 bases, with 9 bases spanning the gap. From germline, CDR1 is DFQATT and CDR2 SNEGSKA (reference sequence). The CDR3 totals 12 residues. CDR3: CSAWDSYNEQFF. The CDR3 nucleotides are TGCAGTGCTTGGGACTCTTACAATGAGCAGTTCTTC.

This chain uses TRBV20-1 with TRBJ2-5; TRBD2 matches at 7 bases. Per the germline V gene, CDR1 is DFQATT and CDR2 is SNEGSKA (reference sequence). The V gene end was trimmed by 0 bases and the J gene end by 5 bases; junction bases not matched to a gene: 6. This CDR3 has 14 residues. The CDR3 is CSARDLRRGETQYF. The DNA of the CDR3 is TGCAGTGCTAGAGATCTCAGGCGGGGGGAGACCCAGTACTTC.

The genes are TRBV20-1 and TRBJ1-5; perhaps TRBD1 as D (6 bases). This CDR3 contains 16 residues. Looked up from germline, CDR1 is DFQATT and CDR2 is SNEGSKA (reference sequence). V lost 6 bases and J 2 bases, leaving 20 bases between the germline ends. The CDR3 DNA is TGCAGTGCGACAGATCGTACAGGGTATCGCAATCAGCCCCAGCATTTT. Translating gives CSATDRTGYRNQPQHF.

The CDR3 DNA reads as TGTGCCAGCAGCTCCCTGGGACGGCGGGCGGGCTATGGCTACACCTTC. Its translation is CASSSLGRRAGYGYTF. This chain connects TRBV7-2 to TRBJ1-2; possible D gene TRBD1, 5 bases. This CDR3 contains 16 residues. From germline, CDR1 is SGHTA and CDR2 FQGNSA. Trimming stripped 4 bases from V and 4 bases from J, with 19 bases between.

Many counts were recorded for this clonotype. Written as DNA, the CDR3 is TGCGCCAGCAGCTCACGGGGGGGCGCGGAGACCCAGTACTTC. Residues: CASSSRGGAETQYF. The chain uses TRBV4-3 and TRBJ2-5, with 8 bases matching TRBD2. CDR3 length: 14 amino acids. V dropped 5 bases and J dropped 5; count of bases not matched to a gene: 7. Germline V gene sequence: CDR1 LGHNA, CDR2 YSLEER.

This clonotype was counted a few times. V and J are TRBV4-3 and TRBJ1-1; TRBD1 might be the D (5 bases). Deletions cut 0 bases from V and 4 bases from J, with 12 bases between. The CDR3 runs 15 residues. Germline V gives CDR1 LGHNA, CDR2 YSLEER. The CDR3 DNA follows: TGCGCCAGCAGCCAAGATGGGGCAGTAGGCACTGAAGCTTTCTTT. This translates into CASSQDGAVGTEAFF.

The CDR3 spells CASSSGRVDQHF. The CDR3 coding sequence is TGTGCCAGCAGTTCCGGACGGGTAGACCAGCATTTT. The chain has TRBV12-3 or TRBV12-4 and TRBJ1-5; D remains ambiguous. Trimming stripped 4 bases from V and 12 bases from J, with 13 bases between. The CDR3 has 12 amino acids.

This sequence joins TRBV20-1 and TRBJ2-1; 12 positions agree with TRBD2. Germline CDR1 DFQATT, CDR2 SNEGSKA (reference sequence). This CDR3 is 17 amino acids long. The ends lost 6 bases at V and 6 bases at J; junction bases unmatched: 15. The CDR3 is CSAPPRLAGGRGNEQFF. The CDR3, as DNA: TGCAGTGCGCCCCCAAGGCTAGCGGGGGGGCGCGGCAATGAGCAGTTCTTC.

This clonotype was picked up many times. This chain uses TRBV10-3 with TRBJ1-5; tentative D call: TRBD1 (6 bases). The ends were cut back, 9 bases at V and 1 base at J, with 19 bases in the middle. Germline V gene lookup returns CDR1 ENHRY and CDR2 SYGVKD. This CDR3 contains 16 residues. The chain's CDR3 is CAIAKDGGGSNQPQHF. The CDR3 DNA reads TGTGCCATAGCCAAGGACGGAGGGGGAAGCAATCAGCCCCAGCATTTT.

This clonotype has at least ten counts. The chain recombines TRBV20-1 with TRBJ1-2; 7 bases are shared with TRBD1. Trimming removed 6 bases from V and 5 bases from J; junction bases left unmatched: 6. This CDR3 spans 12 amino acids. The germline V gene encodes CDR1 DFQATT and CDR2 SNEGSKA (reference sequence). The CDR3, as DNA: TGCAGTGCCCGAGGACAGGAGTATGGCTACACCTTC. This gives the protein CSARGQEYGYTF.

This clonotype appeared many times. The genes are TRBV20-1 and TRBJ2-7; 10 positions match TRBD1. The CDR3 loop spans 14 amino acids. The trim removed 6 bases at V and 4 bases at J, leaving 9 bases unmatched. The germline V gene encodes CDR1 DFQATT and CDR2 SNEGSKA (reference sequence). CDR3 protein: CSASPLDRGYEQYF. CDR3 in DNA: TGCAGTGCCTCCCCTCTGGACAGGGGGTACGAGCAGTACTTC.

This clonotype came up a few times. CDR3: CASSPPGQGDQETQYF. DNA for the CDR3: TGTGCCAGCAGCCCCCCCGGCCAGGGGGACCAAGAGACCCAGTACTTC. The chain joins TRBV5-5 to TRBJ2-5, with 7 positions matching TRBD1. The CDR3 loop spans 16 amino acids. Germline V gene lookup returns CDR1 SGHKS and CDR2 YYEKEE (reference sequence). J was trimmed by 0 bases and V by 4 bases; bases with no gene match: 9.

This clonotype was picked up many times. The chain recombines TRBV28 with TRBJ2-7, with TRBD1 as a possible D gene (6 bases). Between the trimmed V and J ends, which lost 10 bases and 5 bases, there was a span of 18 bases. Looked up from germline, CDR1 is MDHEN and CDR2 is SYDVKM. This CDR3 is built from 13 residues. CDR3 nucleotides: TGTGCCACCACAGGGAGTCCTTCCCACGAGCAGTACTTC. It yields the protein CATTGSPSHEQYF.

Points on this clonotype: This clone may be a read error of a much larger clone one base away. The CDR3 sequence: CASSLAGGYPLVNYGYTF. The CDR3 nucleotides read TGTGCCAGCAGCTTAGCTGGGGGTTACCCCCTGGTAAACTATGGCTACACCTTC. The chain carries TRBV7-2 and TRBJ1-2, with D perhaps matching TRBD1 (5 bases). Trimming pared 0 bases from V and 2 bases from J, leaving 19 bases between. The CDR3 has 18 amino acids. Germline V CDR1 and CDR2: SGHTA, FQGNSA. The full variable domain, rest sourced from reference TRBV7-2 and TRBJ1-2, is GAGVSQSPSNKVTEKGKDVELRCDPISGHTALYWYRQSLGQGLEFLIYFQGNSAPDKSGLPSDRFSAERTGGSVSTLTIQRTQQEDSAVYLCASSLAGGYPLVNYGYTFGSGTRLTVV.

This clonotype was seen more than once but under ten times. The V and J genes are TRBV5-1 and TRBJ2-7, with 7 bases matching TRBD1. The CDR3 has 14 residues. Losses at the gene ends were 5 bases for V and 2 bases for J; bases not matched to a gene: 7. The germline V gene has CDR1 SGHRS and CDR2 YFSETQ. The CDR3 nucleotides read TGCGCCAGCAGAAACACAGGGGCGGCCTACGAGCAGTACTTC. Residues: CASRNTGAAYEQYF.

The table lists this clonotype with many counts. The rearrangement links TRBV18 to TRBJ2-7, with D possibly being TRBD2 (6 bases). This CDR3 contains 13 residues. Per germline, CDR1 KGHSH and CDR2 LQKENI. V was pared by 8 bases and J by 4 bases, with 15 bases between. CDR3 nucleotide sequence: TGTGCCAGCAGCCCGGGACTTCCTTACGAGCAGTACTTC. It is translated as CASSPGLPYEQYF.

This clonotype was recorded at least ten times. The chain links TRBV11-2 to TRBJ2-7; 9 nucleotides match TRBD2. Trimming cost V 5 bases and J 4 bases; bases outside gene matches: 12. CDR1 SGHAT and CDR2 FQNNGV come from the germline V gene. This CDR3 region has 16 residues. The CDR3 sequence: CASSPGAGGAFYEQYF. The CDR3 region has the DNA TGTGCCAGCAGCCCCGGAGCGGGGGGCGCGTTTTACGAGCAGTACTTC.